What follows is one T cell receptor beta chain and its context. Antigen specificity is unknown. The table came from immunoSEQ multiplex PCR; TCRdb's copy has only in-frame clones and leaves some out. The data show 49,000 or so clones, more than 85% seen once. Germline loops: CDR1 SGHVS, CDR2 FNYEAQ. The CDR3 runs to 13 residues. With 5 bases removed from V and 4 bases from J, the gap between germline ends came to 10 bases. This sample was included in a study of OX40 agonist ivuxolimab in advanced cancers. At the level of the study: Ivuxolimab doses were 0.01, 0.1, 0.3, 1.5, 3 or 10 mg/kg every 2 weeks. Dose-escalation cases comprised hepatocellular carcinoma, melanoma, renal cell or head and neck cancer. Allowance was made for prior anti-PD-1, anti-PD-L1 or anti-CTLA-4 therapy, and about 40% had some.

Study observations and caveats: Average numbers of expanded clones were greater in CD8+ T cells than in CD4+.

The J gene is TRBJ2-3, the V gene TRBV7-6; D may be TRBD1 (5 bases). This material consisted of CD4+ or CD8+ T cells sorted from blood, taken in a trial of the OX40 agonist ivuxolimab. The receptor was derived from an adult with an advanced solid tumor such as melanoma, head and neck, liver or kidney cancer. The CDR3 DNA reads as TGTGCCAGCAGCAAGGACATCGCAGATACGCAGTATTTT. Encoded protein: CASSKDIADTQYF. Based on the CDR3 plus reference TRBV7-6 and TRBJ2-3, the full variable domain is GAGVSQSPRYKVTKRGQDVALRCDPISGHVSLYWYRQALGQGPEFLTYFNYEAQQDKSGLPNDRFSAERPEGSISTLTIQRTEQRDSAMYRCASSKDIADTQYFGPGTRLTVL.